The rows below give T cell receptor beta chains drawn from one sample of a study of blood T cell repertoires in COVID-19. TCRdb's table, derived via immunoSEQ multiplex PCR, lists solely in-frame clones and lacks some. The sample shows fewer than 250,000 clones, about 83% of them seen only once. Sequencing was performed on PBMCs or T cells enriched from blood (not recorded which). These receptors all stem from a woman in her 50s who had recovered from COVID-19. Both conserved end residues are part of each CDR3. A D gene is named only where the DNA matches it firmly. The size entry is marked missing in some rows and otherwise reads once, few, many or a size class.

clone_size: NA; v_call: TRBV30; j_call: TRBJ2-7; d_call: TRBD2; cdr3_nt: TGTGCCTGGAGCATCGGACTAGCGGCTACCTACGAGCAGTACTTC; cdr3_aa: CAWSIGLAATYEQYF
clone_size: NA; v_call: TRBV3-1/TRBV3-2; j_call: TRBJ2-4; d_call: NA; cdr3_nt: TGTGCCAGCAGCCAAGGTCCGGGTAACATTCAGTACTTC; cdr3_aa: CASSQGPGNIQYF
clone_size: many; v_call: TRBV6-6; j_call: TRBJ1-5; d_call: NA; cdr3_nt: TGTGCCAGCAGTTACTCCACCACACCTAATCAGCCCCAGCATTTT; cdr3_aa: CASSYSTTPNQPQHF
clone_size: NA; v_call: TRBV2; j_call: TRBJ1-4; d_call: TRBD1; cdr3_nt: TGTGCCAGCAGTGGATCCGGGACAGGGGTGGTAAAACTGTTTTTT; cdr3_aa: CASSGSGTGVVKLFF
clone_size: once; v_call: TRBV30; j_call: TRBJ2-7; d_call: TRBD2; cdr3_nt: TGTGCCTGTAGGCGGGGGGGCCTTTACGAGCAGTACTTC; cdr3_aa: CACRRGGLYEQYF
clone_size: NA; v_call: TRBV9; j_call: TRBJ1-3; d_call: NA; cdr3_nt: TGTGCCAGCAGCGTAAGGGGTGGACACCTCTCTGGAAACACCATATATTTT; cdr3_aa: CASSVRGGHLSGNTIYF
clone_size: NA; v_call: TRBV29-1; j_call: TRBJ2-5; d_call: TRBD1; cdr3_nt: TGCAGCGTCGACAGGGGCCAAGAGACCCAGTACTTC; cdr3_aa: CSVDRGQETQYF
clone_size: NA; v_call: TRBV15; j_call: TRBJ1-1; d_call: TRBD1; cdr3_nt: TGTGCCACCACAGGACAGGCGGGCACTGAAGCTTTCTTT; cdr3_aa: CATTGQAGTEAFF
clone_size: NA; v_call: TRBV5-8; j_call: TRBJ1-6; d_call: TRBD1; cdr3_nt: TGTGCCAGCAGCCGGGGGACAGGGAGGAATTCACCCCTCCACTTT; cdr3_aa: CASSRGTGRNSPLHF
clone_size: NA; v_call: TRBV2; j_call: TRBJ2-6; d_call: NA; cdr3_nt: TGTGCCAGCACCCCCAGGGCCGGCAGCTTAAACTCTGGGGCCAACGTCCTGACTTTC; cdr3_aa: CASTPRAGSLNSGANVLTF
clone_size: NA; v_call: TRBV3-1/TRBV3-2; j_call: TRBJ2-2; d_call: TRBD2; cdr3_nt: TGTGCCAGCAGCCTCGGGACTAGCGGGAGGATTACCGGGGAGCTGTTTTTT; cdr3_aa: CASSLGTSGRITGELFF
clone_size: NA; v_call: TRBV5-6; j_call: TRBJ1-3; d_call: NA; cdr3_nt: TGTGCCAGCAGCGGGACTCGGCGGGGCTCTGGAAACACCATATATTTT; cdr3_aa: CASSGTRRGSGNTIYF
clone_size: NA; v_call: TRBV4-3; j_call: TRBJ1-2; d_call: TRBD1; cdr3_nt: TGCGCCAGCAGCCAAAGGACAGGGGAATTGCTCGGCTACACCTTC; cdr3_aa: CASSQRTGELLGYTF
clone_size: NA; v_call: TRBV18; j_call: TRBJ2-7; d_call: TRBD2; cdr3_nt: TGTGCCAGCTCACCGTCTGGGACTACATCCTACGAGCAGTACTTC; cdr3_aa: CASSPSGTTSYEQYF
clone_size: NA; v_call: TRBV7-9; j_call: TRBJ1-2; d_call: NA; cdr3_nt: TGTGCCAGCACCGGGACTTGGGTTGACTATGGCTACACCTTC; cdr3_aa: CASTGTWVDYGYTF
clone_size: NA; v_call: TRBV3-1/TRBV3-2; j_call: TRBJ1-4; d_call: NA; cdr3_nt: TGTGCCAGCAGCCCCCGAGCGGGGAACAACGAAAAACTGTTTTTT; cdr3_aa: CASSPRAGNNEKLFF
clone_size: NA; v_call: TRBV9; j_call: TRBJ1-1; d_call: NA; cdr3_nt: TGTGCCAGCAGCCTTACTCCCATGAACACTGAAGCTTTCTTT; cdr3_aa: CASSLTPMNTEAFF
clone_size: NA; v_call: TRBV28; j_call: TRBJ1-2; d_call: NA; cdr3_nt: TGTGCCAGCAGTCCCGTCGGACTCCGGGGCTACACCTTC; cdr3_aa: CASSPVGLRGYTF
clone_size: NA; v_call: TRBV6-2/TRBV6-3; j_call: TRBJ2-7; d_call: NA; cdr3_nt: TGTGCCAGCAGTCCCCGGGGGACAGTTTCCTACGAGCAGTACTTC; cdr3_aa: CASSPRGTVSYEQYF
clone_size: NA; v_call: TRBV23-1; j_call: TRBJ1-1; d_call: TRBD1; cdr3_nt: TGCGCCAGCGCCGGGACAGGGGAGGGCACTGAAGCTTTCTTT; cdr3_aa: CASAGTGEGTEAFF
clone_size: once; v_call: TRBV6-1; j_call: TRBJ1-2; d_call: TRBD1; cdr3_nt: TGTGCCAGCAGAAAGGACAGGGACTATGGCTACACCTTC; cdr3_aa: CASRKDRDYGYTF
clone_size: NA; v_call: TRBV7-9; j_call: TRBJ1-2; d_call: TRBD1; cdr3_nt: TGTGCCAGCAGCTTAGCGGTGGCAGGGGGCTATGGCTACACCTTC; cdr3_aa: CASSLAVAGGYGYTF
clone_size: NA; v_call: TRBV4-3; j_call: TRBJ2-5; d_call: NA; cdr3_nt: TGCGCCAGCAGCCAAGATCCGACACGACAAGAGACCCAGTACTTC; cdr3_aa: CASSQDPTRQETQYF
clone_size: NA; v_call: TRBV19; j_call: TRBJ1-1; d_call: NA; cdr3_nt: TGTGCCAGTAGTAGACAGGTTTTGAACACTGAAGCTTTCTTT; cdr3_aa: CASSRQVLNTEAFF
clone_size: NA; v_call: TRBV3-1/TRBV3-2; j_call: TRBJ1-2; d_call: NA; cdr3_nt: TGTGCCAGCAGCCAAGTTATGGAGGGAATTGGCTATGGCTACACCTTC; cdr3_aa: CASSQVMEGIGYGYTF